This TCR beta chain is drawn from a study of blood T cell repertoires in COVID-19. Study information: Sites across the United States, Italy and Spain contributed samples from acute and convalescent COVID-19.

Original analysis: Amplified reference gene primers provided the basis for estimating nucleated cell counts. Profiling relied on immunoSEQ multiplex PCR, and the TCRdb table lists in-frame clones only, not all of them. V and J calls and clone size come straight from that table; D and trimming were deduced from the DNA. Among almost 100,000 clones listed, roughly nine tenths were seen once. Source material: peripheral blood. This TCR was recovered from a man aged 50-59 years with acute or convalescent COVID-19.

The CDR3 nucleotides are TGCGCCAGCAGTCCACCAGCGGGACATGGGTACGAGCAGTACTTC. Its protein product is CASSPPAGHGYEQYF. The chain combines TRBV10-2 with TRBJ2-7; a possible D gene is TRBD2 (7 bases). The CDR3 is made up of 15 amino acids. Germline CDR1 and CDR2: WSHSY and SAAADI. The V end lost 5 bases, the J end lost 4 bases, and 18 bases lay between the germline ends.